What follows are 9 T cell receptor beta chains derived from one specimen sequenced in a study of cytomegalovirus exposure and HLA in healthy donors. Profiled with immunoSEQ multiplex PCR; TCRdb holds only in-frame clones, not every one. The sample lists 200,000 to 250,000 clones, roughly 84% occurring once. Material for sequencing was PBMCs. Receptor source: a woman aged 18 to 35 in good health and CMV-seropositive.

This clone came up a few times. The rearrangement uses TRBV6-4 and TRBJ2-2; TRBD2 agrees at 11 bases. The CDR3 has 15 amino acids. Germline-derived CDR1 and CDR2 are MRHNA and SNTAGT. The V gene end was trimmed by 5 bases and the J gene end by 4 bases; junction bases not matched to a gene: 3. CDR3 region: CASSLLAGVTGELFF. The CDR3 nucleotides read TGTGCCAGCAGTCTACTAGCGGGAGTCACCGGGGAGCTGTTTTTT.

The sample holds a few counts of this clone. The V gene is TRBV7-9, the J gene TRBJ1-2; 7 nucleotides agree with TRBD1. The V gene end was trimmed by 5 bases and the J gene end by 8 bases; junction bases not matched to a gene: 14. The CDR3 has 15 residues. Germline CDR1 reads SEHNR; CDR2 reads FQNEAQ (reference sequence). CDR3 DNA: TGTGCCAGCAGCACTTACAAGGGACAGCCCCGCGGCTACACCTTC. Protein sequence: CASSTYKGQPRGYTF.

This rearrangement joins TRBV10-2 to TRBJ2-7; TRBD2 matches 10 bases. The V and J ends lost 7 bases and 9 bases, in that order; junction bases with no gene match: 15. The CDR3 is made up of 15 amino acids. Per the germline V gene, CDR1 is WSHSY and CDR2 is SAAADI. CDR3 in DNA: TGCGCCAGCATCAGTCCGGGACTAGCGAGCCATGGGCAGTACTTC. Amino acids: CASISPGLASHGQYF.

J is TRBJ2-7 and V is TRBV27; D is possibly TRBD2 (6 bases). Looked up from germline, CDR1 is MNHEY and CDR2 is SMNVEV (reference sequence). The CDR3 loop spans 17 amino acids. Trimming stripped 6 bases from V and 9 bases from J, with 30 bases between. The CDR3 DNA sequence: TGTGCCAGCAGACGCACCGGGACTGGGGTCGCCGGACGAGGGCAGTACTTC. It yields the protein CASRRTGTGVAGRGQYF.

V and J are TRBV12-5 and TRBJ2-5; maybe TRBD2 (5 bases). V was pared by 1 base and J by 2 bases, with 14 bases between. CDR3 size: 16 residues. CDR1 is LGHNT and CDR2 is FRNRAP in the germline V gene. CDR3 in amino acids: CASGLGLGEQQETQYF. The CDR3 bases are TGTGCTAGTGGTTTGGGACTGGGAGAGCAGCAAGAGACCCAGTACTTC. Filled out from reference TRBV12-5 and TRBJ2-5, the complete variable domain reads DARVTQTPRHKVTEMGQEVTMRCQPILGHNTVFWYRQTMMQGLELLAYFRNRAPLDDSGMPKDRFSAEMPDATLATLKIQPSEPRDSAVYFCASGLGLGEQQETQYFGPGTRLLVL.

The gene calls are TRBV6-1 and TRBJ1-5; D is undetermined. Trimming shortened V by 1 base and J by 0 bases, and 7 bases separated the two germline ends. CDR3 length: 15 amino acids. Looked up from germline, CDR1 is MNHNS and CDR2 is SASEGT. The CDR3 DNA reads as TGTGCCAGCAGTGAAGGAAGACTTAGCAATCAGCCCCAGCATTTT. Amino acid sequence: CASSEGRLSNQPQHF.

This chain joins TRBV28 and TRBJ2-1, with 8 bases lining up with TRBD2. The germline CDR1 and CDR2 sequences are MDHEN and SYDVKM. The CDR3 is made up of 16 amino acids. V was pared by 1 base and J by 7 bases, with 9 bases of the junction left unmatched. The CDR3 protein is CASSLLAGGLDNEQFF. CDR3 DNA sequence: TGTGCCAGCAGTTTATTGGCGGGAGGTCTAGATAATGAGCAGTTCTTC.

The genes are TRBV28 and TRBJ2-7; D remains unclear. Trimming shortened V by 4 bases and J by 5 bases, and 12 bases separated the two germline ends. CDR3 length: 13 amino acids. CDR1 MDHEN and CDR2 SYDVKM come from the germline V gene. The CDR3 loop reads CASSSGASDEQYF. In DNA, the CDR3 is TGTGCCAGCAGTTCAGGCGCCTCGGACGAGCAGTACTTC.

This chain joins TRBV6-1 and TRBJ1-1; 12 bases match TRBD1. This CDR3 is 15 amino acids long. Trimming cost V 4 bases and J 8 bases; bases outside gene matches: 8. Germline assignment: CDR1 MNHNS and CDR2 SASEGT. This chain's CDR3 is CASSARDRGREEAFF. In DNA form, the CDR3 reads TGTGCCAGCAGTGCCCGGGACAGGGGGCGGGAGGAAGCTTTCTTT.